What follows is one T cell receptor (beta chain) and its context. The data originate from a study of blood T cells in healthy people across ages. The length of the CDR3 is 14 residues. Looked up from germline, CDR1 is MDHEN and CDR2 is SYDVKM. With 6 bases removed from V and 7 bases from J, the gap between germline ends came to 15 bases. The authors ran a second PCR of about 7 to 11 cycles using a sample-barcoded 5' primer and a J-beta primer mix. Each cDNA was tagged by a template-switch adaptor containing 12 random nucleotides. One entry per CDR3 protein results from TCRdb running MiXCR on the 5' RACE reads. The table includes about 730,000 distinct CDR3 sequences, roughly 47% detected once. They isolated at least 6.5 million PBMCs from each sample.

The clonotype was recovered from a woman aged 55-70 years in good health. Sample: blood. J is TRBJ2-2 and V is TRBV28, with a weak D call TRBD1 (8 bases). CDR3 loop: CASRPTGEGGELFF. CDR3 DNA: TGTGCCAGCAGACCGACAGGGGAGGGCGGGGAGCTGTTTTTT.